The next 32 T cell receptor beta chains were all read from a single sample in a study of glioma-infiltrating T cells after dendritic cell vaccination (TCRdb year 2016). To prepare the library, the immunoSEQ multiplex PCR assay was applied. TCRdb took over this immuneACCESS table, retaining in-frame rearrangements with V and J assigned. Such tables are incomplete; in checked studies, under half of the missing clones stem from an unresolved V gene, and the remainder is unexplained. The sample data list tens of thousands of clones, and over 75% of these were observed just once. The ten largest make up 2% to 2.5% of the sample. Read against the paper, the sample's time point label means: after dendritic cell vaccination, including at tumor progression/relapse. This specimen was blood, taken after dendritic cell vaccination. Receptor source: a human donor with glioblastoma.

The chain combines TRBV13 with TRBJ1-2, with 7 bases identical to TRBD1. With 2 bases clipped from V and 2 bases from J, the junction kept 5 bases outside the gene matches. CDR1 PRHDT and CDR2 FYEKMQ come from the germline V gene (reference sequence). This CDR3 comprises 15 residues. The CDR3: CASSLRQGGNYGYTF. The DNA for the CDR3 is TGTGCCAGCAGCTTACGCCAGGGGGGAAACTATGGCTACACCTTC.

The chain links TRBV2 to TRBJ2-5, with D possibly matching TRBD1 (6 bases). The germline gives CDR1 SNHLY, CDR2 FYNNEI. Trimming cost V 6 bases and J 4 bases, with 15 bases left between them. This CDR3 has 14 amino acids. This CDR3 reads CASSPMGTRETQYF. As DNA, the CDR3 is TGTGCCAGCAGCCCGATGGGGACAAGAGAGACCCAGTACTTC.

This clone was seen a single time. The gene calls are TRBV9 and TRBJ2-7; 13 positions agree with TRBD2. The CDR3 contains 14 residues. CDR1 is SGDLS and CDR2 is YYNGEE in the germline V gene. Losses at the gene ends were 4 bases for V and 9 bases for J; bases not matched to a gene: 7. In DNA, the CDR3 is TGTGCCAGCAGCCGCGGACTAGCGGGGGACGTGCAGTACTTC. Residues: CASSRGLAGDVQYF. Drawing the rest from reference TRBV9 and TRBJ2-7, the complete variable domain is DSGVTQTPKHLITATGQRVTLRCSPRSGDLSVYWYQQSLDQGLQFLIQYYNGEERAKGNILERFSAQQFPDLHSELNLSSLELGDSALYFCASSRGLAGDVQYFGPGTRLTVT.

The chain joins TRBV5-1 to TRBJ2-7; weak D call: TRBD2 (6 bases). The CDR3 extends over 15 amino acids. Germline values: CDR1 SGHRS, CDR2 YFSETQ. The ends were cut back, 1 base at V and 2 bases at J, with 13 bases in the middle. CDR3 DNA sequence: TGCGCCAGCAGCTTGTCGCGGGAACTAACCTACGAGCAGTACTTC. Its protein product is CASSLSRELTYEQYF.

The chain uses TRBV11-2 and TRBJ1-2, with a possible D match to TRBD1 (5 bases). Germline CDR1 reads SGHAT; CDR2 reads FQNNGV. The V end was cut by 1 base, the J end by 2 bases, with 8 bases between. This CDR3 region has 14 residues. CDR3 sequence reads: CASSLVRGNYGYTF. CDR3 in DNA: TGTGCCAGCAGCTTAGTGCGGGGGAACTATGGCTACACCTTC.

This clone was found once. This chain links TRBV10-3 with TRBJ2-7; D may be TRBD1 (6 bases). Per germline, CDR1 ENHRY and CDR2 SYGVKD. Trimming removed 7 bases from V and 6 bases from J, with 16 bases in between. The CDR3 has 13 amino acids. The DNA for the CDR3 is TGTGCCATCACTAACTTACAGGGCGGCGAGCAGTACTTC. It is translated as CAITNLQGGEQYF.

The table lists this clone with a count of one. The V call is TRBV4-1, the J call TRBJ2-1; D gene unclear. Germline loops: CDR1 MGHRA, CDR2 YSYEKL. The CDR3 runs 15 residues. V lost 0 bases, J lost 2 bases, and 8 bases lay in between. CDR3 sequence: CASSQDRGPYNEQFF. The CDR3 DNA sequence: TGCGCCAGCAGCCAAGATCGCGGTCCCTACAATGAGCAGTTCTTC.

This sequence joins TRBV6-5 and TRBJ2-1, with 9 bases aligning to TRBD2. The length of the CDR3 is 15 residues. V was clipped by 2 bases and J by 7 bases; unmatched bases: 6. Germline values: CDR1 MNHEY, CDR2 SVGAGI. DNA of the CDR3: TGTGCCAGCAGTTACGGGCTAGCGGGATTAAATGAGCAGTTCTTC. Encoded protein: CASSYGLAGLNEQFF.

The chain recombines TRBV7-2 with TRBJ2-1, with 8 bases fitting TRBD2. This CDR3 is 16 amino acids long. Germline loops: CDR1 SGHTA, CDR2 FQGNSA. Trimming cost V 3 bases and J 7 bases; bases outside gene matches: 11. CDR3 residues: CASSFSAAGGYNEQFF. CDR3 DNA: TGTGCCAGCAGCTTCTCTGCTGCGGGGGGATATAATGAGCAGTTCTTC.

This chain connects TRBV5-1 to TRBJ1-6; 8 nucleotides agree with TRBD1. Germline V gene sequence: CDR1 SGHRS, CDR2 YFSETQ. This CDR3 is 14 amino acids long. V lost 0 bases and J lost 7; bases outside the gene matches: 0. The CDR3 sequence is CASSLGDRNSPLHF. In DNA form, the CDR3 reads TGCGCCAGCAGCTTGGGGGACAGGAATTCACCCCTCCACTTT.

The genes are TRBV5-1 and TRBJ2-1; 10 bases are a match to TRBD1. With 4 bases clipped from V and 9 bases from J, the junction kept 13 bases outside the gene matches. CDR3 length: 16 residues. Germline CDR1 and CDR2: SGHRS and YFSETQ. Here the CDR3 DNA reads TGCGCCAGCAGCGCGAACCCGGGACAGGGGATGGGTGAGCAGTTCTTC. It translates to CASSANPGQGMGEQFF.

The genes are TRBV6-5 and TRBJ1-4; D not certain. This CDR3 is 12 amino acids long. Deletions cut 6 bases from V and 5 bases from J, with 7 bases between. Germline CDR1 and CDR2: MNHEY and SVGAGI. CDR3 in amino acids: CASSRGNEKLFF. The CDR3, as DNA: TGTGCCAGCAGCCGCGGGAATGAAAAACTGTTTTTT.

The chain recombines TRBV6-1 with TRBJ2-1; the D gene is possibly TRBD1 (5 bases). Deletions cut 4 bases from V and 7 bases from J, with 20 bases between. This CDR3 region has 16 residues. Germline V gene lookup returns CDR1 MNHNS and CDR2 SASEGT. The CDR3, as DNA: TGTGCCAGCAGTGGACTCTATCAGGGTGTCATTAATGAGCAGTTCTTC. This translates into CASSGLYQGVINEQFF.

V is TRBV5-4 and J is TRBJ2-1; 8 nucleotides agree with TRBD2. The CDR3 is 14 residues long. Germline lookup yields CDR1 SGHNT and CDR2 YYREEE (reference sequence). V lost 2 bases, J lost 5 bases, and 3 bases stayed unmatched. The CDR3 DNA follows: TGTGCCAGCAGCTTAAGCGGGAGTAACAATGAGCAGTTCTTC. As protein: CASSLSGSNNEQFF.

A few counts support this clone. The chain has TRBV18 and TRBJ2-7, with D possibly matching TRBD2 (6 bases). The CDR3 contains 20 residues. Germline assignment: CDR1 KGHSH and CDR2 LQKENI. V shed 2 bases and J shed 3 bases, with 29 bases lying between them. CDR3 bases: TGTGCCAGCTCACCAGTGACCAGCGGAGGTGAGGGGACTGTGAACTACGAGCAGTACTTC. It translates to CASSPVTSGGEGTVNYEQYF.

The V gene is TRBV5-1, the J gene TRBJ2-5, with D tentatively TRBD1 (6 bases). The CDR3 is made up of 14 amino acids. V dropped 2 bases and J dropped 2 bases, with 10 bases sitting between them. Germline CDR1 and CDR2: SGHRS and YFSETQ. CDR3 loop: CASSFTGPQETQYF. DNA for the CDR3: TGCGCCAGCAGCTTTACAGGGCCGCAAGAGACCCAGTACTTC.

This sequence joins TRBV5-1 and TRBJ2-3; tentative D call: TRBD2 (7 bases). The CDR3 has 14 amino acids. The V end lost 4 bases, the J end lost 8 bases, and 17 bases lay between the germline ends. Germline V gene sequence: CDR1 SGHRS, CDR2 YFSETQ. The CDR3 protein is CASSPRLRGGTQYF. The CDR3 DNA is TGCGCCAGCAGCCCGAGACTTAGGGGGGGTACGCAGTATTTT.

The chain carries TRBV7-3 and TRBJ2-1; 8 bases agree with TRBD2. The ends lost 2 bases at V and 4 bases at J; junction bases unmatched: 4. The CDR3 totals 15 residues. Germline lookup yields CDR1 SGHTA and CDR2 FQGTGA. The CDR3 DNA sequence: TGTGCCAGCAGCTTAGCTTCGGGAGGGTACAATGAGCAGTTCTTC. Translation: CASSLASGGYNEQFF.

The rearrangement links TRBV27 to TRBJ1-2; D is perhaps TRBD1 (5 bases). Trimming removed 6 bases from V and 8 bases from J, with 16 bases in between. Germline V gene sequence: CDR1 MNHEY, CDR2 SMNVEV (reference sequence). This CDR3 has 13 amino acids. In nucleotides, the CDR3 is TGTGCCAGCAGCTGGGGCAGAGAAGGCGGCTACACCTTC. Translation: CASSWGREGGYTF.

The rearrangement uses TRBV5-1 and TRBJ2-1; 7 nucleotides match TRBD2. The V and J ends lost 0 bases and 4 bases, in that order; junction bases with no gene match: 4. This CDR3 has 15 amino acids. Looked up from germline, CDR1 is SGHRS and CDR2 is YFSETQ. The CDR3: CASSLGLAEYNEQFF. In nucleotides, the CDR3 is TGCGCCAGCAGCTTGGGACTAGCAGAATACAATGAGCAGTTCTTC.

The CDR3 here is CASSAGSSDLDTQYF. The CDR3 bases are TGCGCCAGCAGCGCGGGCAGCAGCGACCTAGATACGCAGTATTTT. The chain joins TRBV5-1 to TRBJ2-3; a possible D gene is TRBD2 (5 bases). V lost 4 bases to trimming and J lost 5 bases, with 17 bases between them. This CDR3 comprises 15 residues. Per germline, CDR1 SGHRS and CDR2 YFSETQ.

V and J are TRBV5-6 and TRBJ2-7; 10 bases map to TRBD1. Trimming cost V 0 bases and J 0 bases; bases outside gene matches: 9. CDR1 is SGHDT and CDR2 is YYEEEE in the germline V gene. The length of the CDR3 is 18 residues. The CDR3 bases are TGTGCCAGCAGCTTGGGGACAGGGGGATACAAATCCTCCTACGAGCAGTACTTC. Translation: CASSLGTGGYKSSYEQYF.

V usage is TRBV4-2 and J usage is TRBJ2-1, with 12 nucleotides matching TRBD2. The V gene end was trimmed by 0 bases and the J gene end by 6 bases; junction bases not matched to a gene: 6. CDR1 is LGHNA and CDR2 is YNFKEQ in the germline V gene. The CDR3 extends over 17 amino acids. Here the CDR3 DNA reads TGTGCCAGCAGCCAAGATGGGCTAGCGGGGGGGATCAATGAGCAGTTCTTC. Amino acid sequence: CASSQDGLAGGINEQFF.

The chain has TRBV11-2 and TRBJ2-5, with a weak D call TRBD2 (6 bases). Trimming took 1 base from V and 2 from J, leaving 17 bases between them. Germline V gene data show CDR1 as SGHAT and CDR2 as FQNNGV. The CDR3 sequence is 17 residues long. CDR3 coding DNA: TGTGCCAGCAGCTTAGTTGGGGCAGCCGGAGGGCAAGAGACCCAGTACTTC. It is translated as CASSLVGAAGGQETQYF.

The V gene is TRBV4-1, the J gene TRBJ1-2, with D possibly being TRBD1 (6 bases). CDR3 length: 12 residues. Trimming left V 0 bases short and J 7 bases short, with 6 bases between. CDR1 and CDR2 (germline): MGHRA, YSYEKL. CDR3 DNA: TGCGCCAGCAGCCAAGAACAGGGTGGCTACACCTTC. It is translated as CASSQEQGGYTF.

The rearrangement uses TRBV7-5 and TRBJ2-7; the D segment call TRBD1 is taken from the table without a DNA check. TRBV7-5 is annotated as a pseudogene. CDR3 length equals 14 residues. The CDR3 spells CARSLDRANYEQYF. CDR3 in DNA: TGTGCCAGAAGCCTCGACAGGGCCAACTACGAGCAGTACTTC.

This chain uses TRBV5-4 with TRBJ1-2; no reliable D call. This CDR3 contains 14 residues. Deletions cut 4 bases from V and 3 bases from J, with 13 bases between. Germline V gene data show CDR1 as SGHNT and CDR2 as YYREEE (reference sequence). This CDR3 is CASSAMAVDYGYTF. DNA of the CDR3: TGTGCCAGCAGCGCAATGGCGGTGGACTATGGCTACACCTTC. The full variable domain, rest sourced from reference TRBV5-4 and TRBJ1-2, is ETGVTQSPTHLIKTRGQQVTLRCSSQSGHNTVSWYQQALGQGPQFIFQYYREEENGRGNFPPRFSGLQFPNYSSELNVNALELDDSALYLCASSAMAVDYGYTFGSGTRLTVV.

The V call is TRBV2, the J call TRBJ1-4, with a possible D match to TRBD1 (6 bases). The V gene's germline CDR1 is SNHLY and CDR2 FYNNEI. Trimming pared 8 bases from V and 8 bases from J, leaving 15 bases between. The CDR3 contains 13 residues. The CDR3 bases are TGTGCCAGCTGTTCGGCCGGGACAGAAAAACTGTTTTTT. Translating it yields CASCSAGTEKLFF.

The gene calls are TRBV7-6 and TRBJ2-2, with 7 positions matching TRBD1. The J segment lost 7 bases and the V segment lost 3 bases, leaving 8 bases of the junction unmatched. CDR3 size: 15 residues. Germline values: CDR1 SGHVS, CDR2 FNYEAQ. Here the CDR3 reads CASSFTGTDGGELFF. CDR3 coding DNA: TGTGCCAGCAGCTTCACCGGGACAGATGGCGGGGAGCTGTTTTTT. Based on the CDR3 plus reference TRBV7-6 and TRBJ2-2, the full variable domain is GAGVSQSPRYKVTKRGQDVALRCDPISGHVSLYWYRQALGQGPEFLTYFNYEAQQDKSGLPNDRFSAERPEGSISTLTIQRTEQRDSAMYRCASSFTGTDGGELFFGEGSRLTVL.

This chain uses TRBV27 with TRBJ2-7, with TRBD2 matching over 12 bases. The V gene's germline CDR1 is MNHEY and CDR2 SMNVEV (reference sequence). V lost 5 bases, J lost 2 bases, and 4 bases stayed unmatched. The CDR3 is 15 residues long. CDR3 nucleotides: TGTGCCAGCAGTCATTGGACTAGCGGGACCTACGAGCAGTACTTC. Its translation is CASSHWTSGTYEQYF.

The CDR3 sequence: CASSPGQGGETQYF. DNA of the CDR3: TGTGCCAGCAGTCCAGGACAGGGAGGAGAGACCCAGTACTTC. J is TRBJ2-5 and V is TRBV6-5; 8 bases are a match to TRBD1. Germline-derived CDR1 and CDR2 are MNHEY and SVGAGI. This CDR3 comprises 14 residues. J lost 4 bases, V lost 5 bases, and 6 bases had no gene match.

This chain joins TRBV2 and TRBJ2-7; TRBD1 matches at 7 bases. V lost 10 bases, J lost 0 bases, and 6 bases stayed unmatched. The germline CDR1 and CDR2 sequences are SNHLY and FYNNEI. The CDR3 extends over 13 amino acids. In DNA form, the CDR3 reads TGTGCCACCAGACAGGGCCCCTCCTACGAGCAGTACTTC. Protein product: CATRQGPSYEQYF.